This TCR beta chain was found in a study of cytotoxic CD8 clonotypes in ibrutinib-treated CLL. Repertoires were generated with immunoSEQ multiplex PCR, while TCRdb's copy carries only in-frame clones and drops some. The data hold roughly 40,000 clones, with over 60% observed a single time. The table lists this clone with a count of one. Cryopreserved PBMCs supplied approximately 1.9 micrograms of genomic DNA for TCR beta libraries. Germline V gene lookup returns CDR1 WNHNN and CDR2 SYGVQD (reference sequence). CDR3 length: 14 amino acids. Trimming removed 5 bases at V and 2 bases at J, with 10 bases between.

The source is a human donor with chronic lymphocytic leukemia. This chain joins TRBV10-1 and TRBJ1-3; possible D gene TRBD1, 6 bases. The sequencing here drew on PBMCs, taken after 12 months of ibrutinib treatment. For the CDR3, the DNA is TGCGCCAGCAGTCTACAGGGCCCTGGAAACACCATATATTTT. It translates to CASSLQGPGNTIYF.